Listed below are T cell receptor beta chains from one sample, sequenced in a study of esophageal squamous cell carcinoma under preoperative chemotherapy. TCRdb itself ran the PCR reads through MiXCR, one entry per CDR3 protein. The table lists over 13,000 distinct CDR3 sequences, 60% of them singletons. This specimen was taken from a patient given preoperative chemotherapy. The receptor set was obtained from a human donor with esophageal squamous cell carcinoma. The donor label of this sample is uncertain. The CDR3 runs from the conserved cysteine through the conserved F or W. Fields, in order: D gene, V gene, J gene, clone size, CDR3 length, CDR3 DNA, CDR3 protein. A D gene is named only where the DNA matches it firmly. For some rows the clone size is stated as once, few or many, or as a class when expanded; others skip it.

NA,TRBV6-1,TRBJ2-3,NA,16,TGTGCCAGCAGGGCGCTAGGGGGGAGTGGCACAGATACGCAGTATTTC,CASRALGGSGTDTQYF
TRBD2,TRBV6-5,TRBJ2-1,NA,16,TGTGCCAGCAGTTATCGGCTAGCGGGAGGGCCCAATGAGCAGTTCTTC,CASSYRLAGGPNEQFF
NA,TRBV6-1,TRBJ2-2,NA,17,TGTGCCAGCAGACCCAAACAGGGAATCAAGAACACCGGGGAGCTGTTTTTT,CASRPKQGIKNTGELFF
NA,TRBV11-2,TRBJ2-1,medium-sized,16,TGTGCCAGCAGCATTCTGGGCGGGCCGACTTACAATGAGCAGTTCTTC,CASSILGGPTYNEQFF
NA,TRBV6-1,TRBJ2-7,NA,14,TGTGCCAGCAGACCAACAGGGTTTTCCTACGAGCAGTACTTC,CASRPTGFSYEQYF
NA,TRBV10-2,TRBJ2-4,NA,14,TGTGCGGGCGGATGCGGACATGAACAAGACATCCAGTACTTC,CAGGCGHEQDIQYF
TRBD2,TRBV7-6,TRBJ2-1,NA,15,TGTGCCAGCAGCTTAGTGGTAGCGGGGGACAATGAGCAGTTCTTC,CASSLVVAGDNEQFF
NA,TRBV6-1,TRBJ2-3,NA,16,TGTGCCAGCAGGGGGCGCGACGGCTGTGCCCTAGATACCCAGTATTTT,CASRGRDGCALDTQYF
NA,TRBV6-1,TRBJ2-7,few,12,TGTGCCAGCATGGGGGGACTCTACGAGCAGTACTTC,CASMGGLYEQYF
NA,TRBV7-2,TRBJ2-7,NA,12,TGTGCCAGCAGTCGGACGGTTTACGAGCAGTACTTC,CASSRTVYEQYF
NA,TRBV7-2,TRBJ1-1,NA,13,TGTGCCAGCAGCTTAGGTTGGAACACTGAAGCTTTCTTT,CASSLGWNTEAFF
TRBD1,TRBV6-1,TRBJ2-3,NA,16,TGTGCCAGCAGTCGCAACCAGGGGGAAGGGGAAGACACGCAGTATTTT,CASSRNQGEGEDTQYF
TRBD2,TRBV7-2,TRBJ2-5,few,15,TGTGCCAGCAGCTTACTAGCGGGGGGGCATCGTGAGCAGTACTTC,CASSLLAGGHREQYF
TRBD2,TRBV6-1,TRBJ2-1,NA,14,TGTGCCAGCAGTGATCCGGGACTAGGTCATGAGCAGTTCTTC,CASSDPGLGHEQFF
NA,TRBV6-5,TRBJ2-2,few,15,TGTGCCAGCAGTTACGGCGGAGAGGCCTTCGGGGAGCTGTTTTTT,CASSYGGEAFGELFF
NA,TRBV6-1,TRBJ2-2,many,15,TGTGCCAGCAGTAGGGTTGACATCCCCATTGGGGAGCTGTTTTTT,CASSRVDIPIGELFF
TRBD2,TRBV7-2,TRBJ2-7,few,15,TGTGCCAGCAGCCTTAGCGGGGGGGCCTCCTACGAGCAGTACTTC,CASSLSGGASYEQYF
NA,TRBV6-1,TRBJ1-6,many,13,TGTGCCAGCAAGGCAGGGTCTAATTCACCCCTCCACTTT,CASKAGSNSPLHF
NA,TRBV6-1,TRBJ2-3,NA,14,TGTGCCAGCAGCTCGGCTGTCAACACAGATACGCAGTATTTT,CASSSAVNTDTQYF
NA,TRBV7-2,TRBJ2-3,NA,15,TGTGCCAGCAGTTTAGGGGGGGCGAGCTGGGATGAGCAGTATTTT,CASSLGGASWDEQYF
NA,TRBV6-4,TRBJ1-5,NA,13,TGTGCCAGCAGTGAAGGGAGCAATCAGCCCCAGCATTTT,CASSEGSNQPQHF
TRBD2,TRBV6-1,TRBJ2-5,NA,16,TGTGCCAGCAGGGGCAACGGGGGGGGCGAGGAAGATACGCAGTACTTC,CASRGNGGGEEDTQYF
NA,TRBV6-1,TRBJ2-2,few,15,TGTGCCAGCAGCCACAAATCTGCTAGTCCCGGGGAGCTGTTTTTT,CASSHKSASPGELFF
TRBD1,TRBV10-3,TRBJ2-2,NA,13,TGTGGCATTCAGGGGGTGGACACAGGGACGCAGTTTTTT,CGIQGVDTGTQFF
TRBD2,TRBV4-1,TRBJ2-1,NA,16,TGCGCCAGCAGCCAAGAGTCTAGCGGCCCCTACAATGAGCAGTTCTTC,CASSQESSGPYNEQFF
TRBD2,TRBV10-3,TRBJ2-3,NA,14,TGTGCCGTCGCGGGGGGGGGGGCCAAAGATACGCAGTATTTC,CAVAGGGAKDTQYF
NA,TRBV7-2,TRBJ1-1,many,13,TGTGCCAGCAGCTTCGGATATAACACTGAAGCTTTCTTT,CASSFGYNTEAFF
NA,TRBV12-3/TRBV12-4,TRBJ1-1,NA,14,TGTGCCAGCAGTTTAATACGACAGGAAACTGAAGCTTTCTTT,CASSLIRQETEAFF
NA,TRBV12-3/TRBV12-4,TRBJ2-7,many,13,TGTGCCAGCAGTTTAAAAGGGGCCTACGAGCAGTACTTC,CASSLKGAYEQYF
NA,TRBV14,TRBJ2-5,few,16,TGTGCCAGCAGCCCCCCCCCGGGTAGCTCTGGAGAGACCCAGTACTTC,CASSPPPGSSGETQYF
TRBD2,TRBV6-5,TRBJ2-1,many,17,TGTGCCAGCAGTTACTCGGGACTAGCGGGAGTATACAATGAGCAGTTCTTC,CASSYSGLAGVYNEQFF
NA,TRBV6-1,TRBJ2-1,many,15,TGTGCCAGCAGTGCCCGGGCGAGCTCCTACAATGAGCAGTTCTTC,CASSARASSYNEQFF
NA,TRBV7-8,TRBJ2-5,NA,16,TGTGCCAGCAGCTTAGAGGGCCGGAGCCCGTTGGAGACCCAGTACTTC,CASSLEGRSPLETQYF
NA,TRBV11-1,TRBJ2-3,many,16,TGTGCCAGCAGTGGGGGGAGGACGCAGATCACAGATACGCAGTATTTT,CASSGGRTQITDTQYF
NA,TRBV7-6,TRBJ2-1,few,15,TGTGCCAGCAGCTCGGTAGTAGGAAATCAAGAGACCCAGTTCTTC,CASSSVVGNQETQFF
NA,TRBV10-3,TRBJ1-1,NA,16,TGTGCCATCGCGGGGGCACCCGGGATGTTCAACACTGAAGCTTTCTTT,CAIAGAPGMFNTEAFF
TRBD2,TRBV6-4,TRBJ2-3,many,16,TGTGCCAGCAGTGGCGGGACTAGCGGGGGGCCCGATACGCAGTATTTT,CASSGGTSGGPDTQYF
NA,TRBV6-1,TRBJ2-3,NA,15,TGTGCCAGCAGTACCCCGGGACGGAACACAGATACGCAGTATTTT,CASSTPGRNTDTQYF
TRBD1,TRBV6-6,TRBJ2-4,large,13,TGTGCCAGCAGTTGGGACAGAAAAAACATTCAGTACTTC,CASSWDRKNIQYF
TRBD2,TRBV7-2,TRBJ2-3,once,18,TGTGCCAGCAGCCCCCGGGGAGAGTCTAGCGGGAGTTCAGATACGCAGTATTTT,CASSPRGESSGSSDTQYF
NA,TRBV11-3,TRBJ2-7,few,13,TGTGCCAGCAGCGACAGGTTTTCCTACGAGCAGTACTTC,CASSDRFSYEQYF
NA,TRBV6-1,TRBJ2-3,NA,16,TGTGCCAGCGGGGGCCACGGGGGGCGCGGGGCAGAGACCCAGTATTTC,CASGGHGGRGAETQYF
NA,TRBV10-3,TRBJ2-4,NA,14,TGCCGCGTCGCGGGGCTGTGGGACAAAAACACGCAGTACTTC,CRVAGLWDKNTQYF
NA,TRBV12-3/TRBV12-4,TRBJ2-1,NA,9,TGTGCCAGCAGGCCTCCTCAGTTCTTC,CASRPPQFF
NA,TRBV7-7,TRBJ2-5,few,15,TGTGCTAGCAGCTTAGGGAGAGGGCCAGGAGAGACCCAGTACTTC,CASSLGRGPGETQYF
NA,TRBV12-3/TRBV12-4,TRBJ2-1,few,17,TGTGCCAGCAGTTTAGGGGATAGCGCCAGCTCCTACAATGAGCAGTTCTTC,CASSLGDSASSYNEQFF
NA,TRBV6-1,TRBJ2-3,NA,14,TGTGCGGGCAGTGGGGGACGTGACGTCGATACGCAGTATTTT,CAGSGGRDVDTQYF
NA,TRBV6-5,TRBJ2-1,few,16,TGTGCCAGCAGTTCCCGGGGGGCAGGTTCCTACAATGAGCAGTTCTTC,CASSSRGAGSYNEQFF
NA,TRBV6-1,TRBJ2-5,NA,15,TGTGCCAGCAGTGACGGCCTGAAGTACCAAGAGACCCAGTACTTC,CASSDGLKYQETQYF
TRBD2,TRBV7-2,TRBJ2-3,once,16,TGTGCCAGCAGGTTCCGAGGGGCGGGAGCTGCAGATACCCAGTATTTT,CASRFRGAGAADTQYF
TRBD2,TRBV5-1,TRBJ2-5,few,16,TGCGCCAGCAGCCCTACTAGCGGGAGCGAACAAGAGACCCAGTACTTC,CASSPTSGSEQETQYF
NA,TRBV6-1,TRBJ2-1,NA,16,TGTGCCAGCAGTAATTCACAGGGAGAACCCTACGGGGAGCTGTTTTTC,CASSNSQGEPYGELFF
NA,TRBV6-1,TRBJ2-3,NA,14,TGTGGCGGCACGGGGCTGTCAGCCAAAAATACGCAGTACTTT,CGGTGLSAKNTQYF
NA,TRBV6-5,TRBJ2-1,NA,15,TGTGCCAGCAGTTCCGGGACGGGACATGTCAATGAGCAGTTCTTC,CASSSGTGHVNEQFF
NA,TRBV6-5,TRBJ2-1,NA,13,TGTGCCAGCAGTTACTCTGGACAGTACGAGCAGTTCTTC,CASSYSGQYEQFF
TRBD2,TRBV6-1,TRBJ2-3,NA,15,TGTGCCAGCAGCAGGGTAGCGGGCGACAAAGATACGCAGTACTTT,CASSRVAGDKDTQYF